The clone carrying this T cell receptor beta chain was counted ten times or more. In TCRdb, the 5' RACE reads were re-called with MiXCR into one record per CDR3 protein. Of some 29,000 distinct CDR3 sequences detected, about 6.8% appear once; the ten largest clones hold about 10%. The data stem from a study of CD8 T cells in ankylosing spondylitis. The CDR3 runs to 15 residues. With V trimmed by 4 bases and J by 3 bases, 7 bases remained unmatched. Per germline, CDR1 MNHEY and CDR2 SVGAGI. The chain joins TRBV6-5 to TRBJ2-3; 7 bases line up with TRBD1. This clonotype originated in a male donor with ankylosing spondylitis or in good health (not recorded which). The sample was blood, either unsorted or a sorted T cell fraction (not recorded which). The CDR3 DNA reads as TGTGCCAGCAGTTCGTTTGGGACAGCGACAGATACGCAGTATTTT. Translating it yields CASSSFGTATDTQYF.